This TCR beta chain was recorded in a study of CD8+ T cells in alopecia areata. Whole-study context: It was oral tofacitinib, at 5 to 10 mg twice daily, that treated patients received. Study-level findings and limits: Normal scalp had lower clonality than lesional scalp, with alopecia totalis/universalis lesions showing this most strongly. Because of a solitary nonresponder, the connection of baseline CD8+ expansion to response stays uncertain.

The CDR3 length is 11 residues. Trimming stripped 4 bases from V and 7 bases from J, with 10 bases between. The germline gives CDR1 SQVTM, CDR2 ANQGSEA. Investigators isolated RNA and reverse transcribed it into cDNA to act as the sequencing template. Here immunoSEQ multiplex PCR was the method, and the copy in TCRdb shows in-frame clones only, minus some. Here the sample spans about 120,000 clones, 53% being singletons. Treatment: oral pan-JAK inhibitor, 5-10 mg twice daily. Peripheral blood and lesional scalp punch biopsies came from alopecia areata patients. Comment on this clone: The antigen is not known.

This clonotype originated in a human donor with alopecia areata. The chain employs TRBV29-1 and TRBJ1-2; D uncertain. Source: CD4+ T cells sorted from blood, taken at week 4, from a patient treated with tofacitinib. This CDR3 is CSVGALGGYTF. The DNA of the CDR3 is TGCAGCGTTGGGGCCCTCGGTGGCTACACCTTC.